This T cell receptor (beta chain) appears in the sequencing data of a study of response to subunit inactivated influenza vaccine. The study's findings and limits: There was a suggestion from the authors that each seasonal influenza vaccination recruits few new T cells.

Per the germline V gene, CDR1 is ENHRY and CDR2 is SYGVKD. The length of the CDR3 is 14 residues. V gave up 3 bases and J gave up 4 bases, with 10 bases separating them. TCRdb used MiXCR to reprocess the RT-PCR reads, holding one entry per CDR3 protein. This sample has some 800,000 distinct CDR3 sequences, with 21% found just once. In regard to this clonotype: Antigen: not known.

The sequencing used PBMCs from blood, collected 5 days after vaccination. The sequence was obtained from a man aged 50 to 60 who received an inactivated influenza vaccine. The chain couples TRBV10-3 to TRBJ2-1; D is uncertain. CDR3 amino acids: CAISEVARYNEQFF. The CDR3 nucleotides are TGTGCCATCAGTGAAGTAGCTAGGTACAATGAGCAGTTCTTC.